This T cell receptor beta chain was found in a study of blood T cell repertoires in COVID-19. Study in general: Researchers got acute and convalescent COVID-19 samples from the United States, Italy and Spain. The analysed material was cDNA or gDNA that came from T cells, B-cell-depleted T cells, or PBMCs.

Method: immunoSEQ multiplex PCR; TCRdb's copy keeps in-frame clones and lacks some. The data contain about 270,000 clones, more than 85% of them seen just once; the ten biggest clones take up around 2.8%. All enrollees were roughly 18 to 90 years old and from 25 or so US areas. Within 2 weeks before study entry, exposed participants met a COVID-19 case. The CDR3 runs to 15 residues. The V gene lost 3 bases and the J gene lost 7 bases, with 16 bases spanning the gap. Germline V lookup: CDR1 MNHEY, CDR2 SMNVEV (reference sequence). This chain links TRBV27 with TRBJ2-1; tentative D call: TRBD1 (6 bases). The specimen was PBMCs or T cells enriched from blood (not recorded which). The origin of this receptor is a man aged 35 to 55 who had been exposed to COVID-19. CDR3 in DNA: TGTGCCAGCAGTTTGCGGGCAGGGGTTGTTAATGAGCAGTTCTTC. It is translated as CASSLRAGVVNEQFF.